These 26 T cell receptor beta chains share one sample of origin, sequenced in a study of OX40 agonist ivuxolimab in advanced cancers. Produced via immunoSEQ multiplex PCR; TCRdb's table is partial and in-frame only. The table has about 51,000 clones, about 80% seen once; the top ten hold 2% to 2.5%. The specimen comprised CD4+ or CD8+ T cells sorted from blood, sampled in a trial of the OX40 agonist ivuxolimab. These receptors originate from an adult with an advanced solid tumor such as melanoma, head and neck, liver or kidney cancer.

CDR3 sequence: CASSKKGKGWETQYF. The CDR3 coding sequence is TGTGCCAGCAGCAAAAAGGGCAAGGGATGGGAGACCCAGTACTTC. This chain links TRBV21-1 with TRBJ2-5. TRBV21-1 constitutes a pseudogene. This CDR3 is 15 amino acids long.

The chain combines TRBV7-3 with TRBJ2-3, with D perhaps given as TRBD1 or TRBD2 (5 bases each). The CDR3 extends over 15 amino acids. With 1 base removed from V and 4 bases from J, the gap between germline ends came to 12 bases. The germline gives CDR1 SGHTA, CDR2 FQGTGA. CDR3 amino acids: CASSLMGQGADTQYF. CDR3 bases: TGTGCCAGCAGCTTAATGGGCCAGGGAGCAGATACGCAGTATTTT.

In this sample, this clone turned up a few times. The chain combines TRBV28 with TRBJ1-2, with unresolved D. This CDR3 contains 13 residues. V lost 4 bases and J 8 bases, leaving 14 bases between the germline ends. The germline V gene has CDR1 MDHEN and CDR2 SYDVKM. The CDR3 DNA is TGTGCCAGCAGTTCCTTCGGACCCGACGGCTACACCTTC. Its protein is CASSSFGPDGYTF.

The count of this clone is one. The rearrangement uses TRBV30 and TRBJ1-5, with D maybe TRBD1 (5 bases). In germline, CDR1 is GTSNPN, CDR2 SVGIG (reference sequence). This CDR3 comprises 13 residues. Trimming removed 5 bases at V and 0 bases at J, with 8 bases between. The CDR3 is CAWAGNSNQPQHF. As DNA, the CDR3 is TGTGCCTGGGCAGGGAATAGCAATCAGCCCCAGCATTTT.

The chain couples TRBV18 to TRBJ2-5; 9 nucleotides line up with TRBD1. Germline V gives CDR1 KGHSH, CDR2 LQKENI. V lost 5 bases to trimming and J lost 4 bases; unmatched junction nucleotides: 11. This CDR3 is built from 16 residues. CDR3 bases: TGTGCCAGCTCATCATACGGGACAGGGCGGGGAGAGACCCAGTACTTC. It yields the protein CASSSYGTGRGETQYF.

This chain uses TRBV7-8 with TRBJ1-1; D gene uncertain. This CDR3 has 14 residues. V lost 5 bases and J lost 0, with 10 bases in between. Germline CDR1 is SGHVS and CDR2 is FQNEAQ. CDR3 amino acids: CASSQKPMNTEAFF. CDR3 in DNA: TGTGCCAGCAGCCAGAAGCCCATGAACACTGAAGCTTTCTTT. Combining the CDR3 with reference TRBV7-8 and TRBJ1-1 gives the whole variable domain GAGVSQSPRYKVAKRGQDVALRCDPISGHVSLFWYQQALGQGPEFLTYFQNEAQLDKSGLPSDRFFAERPEGSVSTLKIQRTQQEDSAVYLCASSQKPMNTEAFFGQGTRLTVV.

V and J are TRBV6-1 and TRBJ2-7, with D hard to call. V lost 4 bases to trimming and J lost 0 bases, with 13 bases between them. Per germline, CDR1 MNHNS and CDR2 SASEGT. This CDR3 contains 15 residues. The CDR3 loop is CASSATPRSSYEQYF. CDR3 nucleotides: TGTGCCAGCAGTGCCACACCGAGGAGCTCCTACGAGCAGTACTTC.

In this sample, this clone turned up once. The chain recombines TRBV28 with TRBJ2-5; 9 bases fit TRBD2. V shed 6 bases and J 5 bases; nucleotides not matched to a gene: 10. CDR3 length: 15 amino acids. Germline CDR1 and CDR2: MDHEN and SYDVKM. For the CDR3, the DNA is TGTGCCAGCAGCCGGATAGCGGGAGCCAGGGAGACCCAGTACTTC. Its protein product is CASSRIAGARETQYF. Drawing the rest from reference TRBV28 and TRBJ2-5, the complete variable domain is DVKVTQSSRYLVKRTGEKVFLECVQDMDHENMFWYRQDPGLGLRLIYFSYDVKMKEKGDIPEGYSVSREKKERFSLILESASTNQTSMYLCASSRIAGARETQYFGPGTRLLVL.

The rearrangement links TRBV29-1 to TRBJ2-1, with TRBD2 matching over 11 bases. Germline V gives CDR1 SQVTM, CDR2 ANQGSEA. The trim removed 4 bases at V and 0 bases at J, leaving 11 bases unmatched. CDR3 length: 18 residues. The CDR3 DNA reads TGCAGCGTTGGGAAATTGATCGGACTAGCGGGCTCCTACAATGAGCAGTTCTTC. Protein sequence: CSVGKLIGLAGSYNEQFF.

The chain uses TRBV7-8 and TRBJ1-2; 8 nucleotides align to TRBD1. V lost 2 bases to trimming and J lost 8 bases; unmatched junction nucleotides: 10. CDR3 length equals 15 residues. Germline loops: CDR1 SGHVS, CDR2 FQNEAQ. The CDR3 region has the DNA TGTGCCAGCAGCTTACAGGGGGCGCCCCCTGGAGGCTACACCTTC. Amino acids: CASSLQGAPPGGYTF.

V gene TRBV5-1 combines with J gene TRBJ2-5; D gene unclear. The germline V gene has CDR1 SGHRS and CDR2 YFSETQ. This CDR3 has 14 amino acids. The V end lost 0 bases, the J end lost 7 bases, and 13 bases lay between the germline ends. CDR3 nucleotides: TGCGCCAGCAGCTTGGATACCACTCCAACGACCCAGTACTTC. Residues: CASSLDTTPTTQYF.

The rearrangement joins TRBV14 to TRBJ2-5; D unclear. The DNA end lines up better with TRBJ2-7; the J call may be wrong. Germline V gene sequence: CDR1 SGHDN, CDR2 FVKESK. The CDR3 spans 13 residues. Here the CDR3 DNA reads TGTGCCAGCAGCCAGGAGCCGAAAGGCGAGCAGTACTTC. It yields the protein CASSQEPKGEQYF.

This clone was seen once. V usage is TRBV12-5 and J usage is TRBJ2-1; 8 bases line up with TRBD2. The CDR3 spans 14 residues. Trimming took 6 bases from V and 5 from J; bases not matched to a gene: 6. The germline V gene has CDR1 LGHNT and CDR2 FRNRAP. The CDR3 bases are TGTGCTAGTGGGGCCGGGACTAGGGACAATGAGCAGTTCTTC. Amino acids: CASGAGTRDNEQFF.

The rearrangement links TRBV5-1 to TRBJ2-5; possible D gene TRBD1, 5 bases. V shed 1 base and J shed 2 bases, with 9 bases lying between them. Germline V gene sequence: CDR1 SGHRS, CDR2 YFSETQ. The CDR3 spans 14 residues. Here the CDR3 reads CASSLYTGQETQYF. The CDR3 DNA reads as TGCGCCAGCAGCTTGTATACAGGACAAGAGACCCAGTACTTC.

V gene TRBV19 combines with J gene TRBJ1-4; TRBD1 aligns across 10 bases. This CDR3 is 15 amino acids long. CDR1 and CDR2 (germline): LNHDA, SQIVND (reference sequence). J lost 5 bases, V lost 7 bases, and 7 bases had no gene match. The CDR3 DNA is TGTGCCAGTACCCCGGGACAGGGGCACAATGAAAAACTGTTTTTT. Its translation: CASTPGQGHNEKLFF.

This clone is categorized as medium-sized. The chain has TRBV4-1 and TRBJ1-6, with 11 bases fitting TRBD1. The CDR3 has 17 amino acids. Looked up from germline, CDR1 is MGHRA and CDR2 is YSYEKL. Losses at the gene ends were 0 bases for V and 7 bases for J; bases not matched to a gene: 5. CDR3 sequence reads: CASSQDGGQGVNSPLHF. The CDR3 DNA reads as TGCGCCAGCAGCCAAGATGGGGGACAGGGGGTAAATTCACCCCTCCACTTT.

The V and J genes are TRBV28 and TRBJ1-4, with D unresolved. V shed 3 bases and J shed 8 bases, with 7 bases lying between them. CDR3 length: 12 residues. CDR1 MDHEN and CDR2 SYDVKM come from the germline V gene. As DNA, the CDR3 is TGTGCCAGCAGTTTTAGGTACGAAAAACTGTTTTTT. Protein product: CASSFRYEKLFF.

V and J are TRBV6-1 and TRBJ1-2; D perhaps matches TRBD1 (5 bases). Germline V CDR1 and CDR2: MNHNS, SASEGT. The CDR3 spans 15 residues. V dropped 2 bases and J dropped 2 bases, with 12 bases sitting between them. CDR3 loop: CASSEKIRTNYGYTF. The DNA of the CDR3 is TGTGCCAGCAGTGAAAAAATTAGGACAAACTATGGCTACACCTTC.

This clone was seen a single time. This chain connects TRBV27 to TRBJ2-3, with 7 bases identical to TRBD2. CDR3 length equals 15 residues. J lost 3 bases, V lost 2 bases, and 5 bases had no gene match. Germline V gives CDR1 MNHEY, CDR2 SMNVEV (reference sequence). CDR3 in amino acids: CASSLVAGATDTQYF. Here the CDR3 DNA reads TGTGCCAGCAGTTTAGTGGCGGGAGCAACAGATACGCAGTATTTT.

V and J are TRBV6-1 and TRBJ1-1; D is undetermined. The CDR3 is made up of 11 amino acids. CDR1 is MNHNS and CDR2 is SASEGT in the germline V gene. The V end was cut by 4 bases, the J end by 7 bases, with 7 bases between. CDR3 nucleotides: TGTGCCAGCAGTGGACGGATTGAAGCTTTCTTT. This encodes CASSGRIEAFF.

By share of the sample, this clone is medium-sized (0.01 to 0.1%). J is TRBJ1-1 and V is TRBV6-1, with a possible D match to TRBD1 (6 bases). Looked up from germline, CDR1 is MNHNS and CDR2 is SASEGT. V gave up 4 bases and J gave up 4 bases, with 10 bases separating them. CDR3 length: 13 amino acids. Here the CDR3 reads CASSVDRPTEAFF. In nucleotides, the CDR3 is TGTGCCAGCAGTGTTGACAGGCCCACTGAAGCTTTCTTT.

This clone was seen a handful of times. CDR3 DNA sequence: TGTGCCACCCGGGCCACGAGCGTTGATACGCAGTATTTT. Residues: CATRATSVDTQYF. The V gene is TRBV19, the J gene TRBJ2-3; no firm D call. Germline values: CDR1 LNHDA, CDR2 SQIVND (reference sequence). The V and J ends lost 10 bases and 6 bases respectively, with 17 bases between them. The CDR3 is 13 amino acids.

A single count supports this clone. The rearrangement uses TRBV30 and TRBJ1-1; D remains unclear. The CDR3 is made up of 12 amino acids. V was pared by 8 bases and J by 4 bases, with 14 bases between. Germline V gives CDR1 GTSNPN, CDR2 SVGIG (reference sequence). CDR3 in DNA: TGTGCCGAAAAAGGGATCGGCACTGAAGCTTTCTTT. Its translation is CAEKGIGTEAFF.

A single count supports this clone. J is TRBJ2-2 and V is TRBV9; possibly TRBD2 for D (5 bases). Germline V gives CDR1 SGDLS, CDR2 YYNGEE. Trimming left V 7 bases short and J 1 base short, with 8 bases between. The CDR3 consists of 13 residues. CDR3 in amino acids: CASVRGNTGELFF. Here the CDR3 DNA reads TGTGCCAGCGTTCGGGGGAACACCGGGGAGCTGTTTTTT.

This chain joins TRBV20-1 and TRBJ1-2; D not certain. CDR3 length: 11 residues. In germline, CDR1 is DFQATT, CDR2 SNEGSKA (reference sequence). Trimming took off 6 bases at V and 4 bases at J, with 9 bases between the two ends. CDR3 amino acids: CSADQRYGYTF. The CDR3 bases are TGCAGTGCGGACCAACGCTATGGCTACACCTTC.

This clone has a handful of counts. This chain joins TRBV6-1 and TRBJ1-5; D possibly corresponds to TRBD1 (6 bases). Germline loops: CDR1 MNHNS, CDR2 SASEGT. Trimming left V 3 bases short and J 1 base short, with 13 bases between. This CDR3 spans 16 amino acids. CDR3 in amino acids: CASSDPPTGSNQPQHF. In DNA, the CDR3 is TGTGCCAGCAGTGATCCGCCGACAGGAAGCAATCAGCCCCAGCATTTT.